The 25 T cell receptor beta chains below were found in one sample sequenced in a study of molecular identifiers for immune sequencing clone quantification. TCRdb independently ran MiXCR on the PCR reads; one entry per CDR3 protein. This sample yields about 60,000 distinct CDR3 sequences, of which about a fifth are seen a single time; about 1.5% belongs to the top ten. The sample taken for sequencing was naive CD8+ T cells from blood, with Jurkat cell RNA spiked in. The subset: FACS-sorted CD8+CD4-CCR7+CD45RA+ naive T cells. These receptors originate from a human donor in good health. Some libraries in this study had Jurkat cell RNA spiked in.

This clonotype occurred many times. The genes are TRBV14 and TRBJ2-7; possibly TRBD1 for D (6 bases). Trimming stripped 1 base from V and 7 bases from J, with 20 bases between. The CDR3 sequence is 16 residues long. Germline values: CDR1 SGHDN, CDR2 FVKESK. The CDR3 DNA is TGTGCCAGCAGCCAAGGTGGGGGCCGGACCACCTTGGAGCAGTACTTC. This encodes CASSQGGGRTTLEQYF.

There are many counts of this clonotype. The chain joins TRBV27 to TRBJ2-7, with D perhaps given as TRBD1 or TRBD2 (5 bases each). Germline CDR1 MNHEY, CDR2 SMNVEV (reference sequence). V gave up 2 bases and J gave up 2 bases, with 10 bases separating them. The CDR3 loop spans 14 amino acids. CDR3: CASSLLGGPYEQYF. The CDR3 DNA reads as TGTGCCAGCAGTTTACTTGGGGGTCCCTACGAGCAGTACTTC.

The gene calls are TRBV7-9 and TRBJ2-1, with TRBD1 matching over 8 bases. The CDR3 has 13 amino acids. Germline loops: CDR1 SEHNR, CDR2 FQNEAQ (reference sequence). Trimming cost V 6 bases and J 9 bases; bases outside gene matches: 7. The CDR3 coding sequence is TGTGCCAGCAGAATGGACAGGGTTACTGAGCAGTTCTTC. This gives the protein CASRMDRVTEQFF.

This sequence joins TRBV2 and TRBJ2-3; the match to TRBD2 covers 14 bases. CDR1 and CDR2 (germline): SNHLY, FYNNEI. The CDR3 consists of 17 residues. The V gene end was trimmed by 8 bases and the J gene end by 4 bases; junction bases not matched to a gene: 11. CDR3 loop: CASQETSGRAQADTQYF. The DNA of the CDR3 is TGTGCCAGCCAGGAGACTAGCGGGAGGGCCCAAGCAGATACGCAGTATTTT.

This clonotype has at least ten counts. V and J are TRBV20-1 and TRBJ1-2, with 7 bases aligning to TRBD1. The germline CDR1 and CDR2 sequences are DFQATT and SNEGSKA (reference sequence). CDR3 length: 15 residues. V was clipped by 2 bases and J by 5 bases; unmatched bases: 11. For the CDR3, the DNA is TGCAGTGCTAGACAGTATGGACAGGAGATATATGGCTACACCTTC. Protein sequence: CSARQYGQEIYGYTF.

Regarding this clonotype: The junction differs from germline at one of its ends, possibly a read error. The chain uses TRBV23-1 and TRBJ2-2; maybe TRBD2 (5 bases). TRBV23-1 is identified as an open reading frame with a role that is uncertain. There are 15 residues in the CDR3. CDR3 sequence (DNA): TGCGCCAGCAGTCGTCTGACTCTTACACACCGGGGAGCTGTTTTT. Its translation: CASSRLTLTHRGAVF.

As to this clonotype: This could be a read error, since a much larger clone is one nucleotide away. The chain uses TRBV19 and TRBJ2-1, with 9 positions matching TRBD2. The junction had 4 bases not matched to a gene; V was cut back by 5 bases and J by 2 bases. Per the germline V gene, CDR1 is LNHDA and CDR2 is SQIVND (reference sequence). The CDR3 sequence is 15 residues long. CDR3 protein: CASSSIAGAYNEQFF. The CDR3 bases are TGTGCCAGTAGTTCCATAGCGGGGGCCTACAATGAGCAGTTCTTC.

At least ten counts were recorded for this clonotype. This chain uses TRBV27 with TRBJ2-7; 7 nucleotides line up with TRBD2. V shed 2 bases, J shed 5 bases, and the junction held 15 bases outside the gene matches. The CDR3 is made up of 17 amino acids. Germline V lookup: CDR1 MNHEY, CDR2 SMNVEV (reference sequence). As DNA, the CDR3 is TGTGCCAGCAGTTTAGTACTGGCAGCGGGATTTCCCGACGAGCAGTACTTC. Translating it yields CASSLVLAAGFPDEQYF.

Turning to this clonotype: The germline gene is not matched at one end of the junction; a read error may be the cause. This chain joins TRBV29-1 and TRBJ2-3, with TRBD1 identical over 9 bases. Germline V gives CDR1 SQVTM, CDR2 ANQGSEA. The CDR3 is 15 residues long. In DNA, the CDR3 is TGCGGCGTTGAAGACAGGGGGGAGGTTATGGATACGCAGTGTTTT. The encoded protein is CGVEDRGEVMDTQCF.

There are many counts of this clonotype. V gene TRBV7-9 combines with J gene TRBJ2-3; 14 bases map to TRBD2. V shed 6 bases, J shed 2 bases, and the junction held 7 bases outside the gene matches. Per the germline V gene, CDR1 is SEHNR and CDR2 is FQNEAQ (reference sequence). CDR3 length equals 17 residues. This CDR3 reads CASRFPGLAGVTDTQYF. In DNA, the CDR3 is TGTGCCAGCAGGTTTCCGGGACTAGCGGGGGTCACAGATACGCAGTATTTT.

This clonotype was seen more than once but under ten times. The rearrangement uses TRBV27 and TRBJ2-3, with a possible D match to TRBD2 (6 bases). The CDR3 sequence is 15 residues long. Trimming cost V 7 bases and J 6 bases, with 20 bases left between them. CDR1 and CDR2 (germline): MNHEY, SMNVEV (reference sequence). DNA for the CDR3: TGTGCCAGCACCCTGATCGGGGGAGGAGGGGATACGCAGTATTTT. Its protein product is CASTLIGGGGDTQYF.

This chain uses TRBV5-5 with TRBJ2-1; D is uncertain. The CDR3 contains 15 residues. V shed 0 bases and J shed 6 bases, with 13 bases lying between them. Per the germline V gene, CDR1 is SGHKS and CDR2 is YYEKEE (reference sequence). The CDR3 protein is CASSLGKILFNEQFF. For the CDR3, the DNA is TGTGCCAGCAGCTTGGGGAAGATCCTGTTCAATGAGCAGTTCTTC.

This clonotype was detected ten times or more. The chain is built from TRBV25-1 and TRBJ2-1, with no clear D. Trimming took 2 bases from V and 12 from J, leaving 8 bases between them. Germline V gene data show CDR1 as MGHDK and CDR2 as SYGVNS. The CDR3 sequence is 11 residues long. The chain's CDR3 is CASSESAGQFF. In DNA, the CDR3 is TGTGCCAGCAGTGAAAGTGCAGGGCAGTTCTTC.

This clonotype was detected only once. A read error is possible here, since a much larger clone lies one base away. This sequence joins TRBV11-2 and TRBJ1-3, with 7 bases identical to TRBD1. The CDR3 has 18 residues. Per germline, CDR1 SGHAT and CDR2 FQNNGV. In nucleotides, the CDR3 is TGTGCCAGCAGCTTAGGCCCTTCTACAGGGGTTGATGGAAACACCATGTATTTT. Its protein product is CASSLGPSTGVDGNTMYF.

In its sample, this clonotype was seen many times. The J gene is TRBJ2-5, the V gene TRBV27; 13 bases fit TRBD2. V lost 6 bases and J lost 1; bases outside the gene matches: 5. Germline assignment: CDR1 MNHEY and CDR2 SMNVEV (reference sequence). The CDR3 is 16 residues long. The DNA for the CDR3 is TGTGCCAGCAGACCAGGGACTAGCGGGATCCAAGAGACCCAGTACTTC. Translating it yields CASRPGTSGIQETQYF.

This clonotype was seen once. A much larger clone differs from this one at a single base, so this may be a read error. This sequence joins TRBV7-9 and TRBJ1-3; D is unclear. Germline assignment: CDR1 SEHNR and CDR2 FQNEAQ (reference sequence). This CDR3 region has 12 residues. In DNA form, the CDR3 reads TGTGCCAGCAGCTACAGCACAAACACCATACATTTT. Its translation: CASSYSTNTIHF.

The V call is TRBV5-1, the J call TRBJ2-7, with 8 positions matching TRBD2. Losses at the gene ends were 5 bases for V and 3 bases for J; bases not matched to a gene: 13. There are 16 residues in the CDR3. Per germline, CDR1 SGHRS and CDR2 YFSETQ. The DNA for the CDR3 is TGCGCCAGCAGGTCGAACCAGGGACTAGGAGGCTACGAGCAGTACTTC. Its protein is CASRSNQGLGGYEQYF. Full variable domain (outside the CDR3, taken from reference TRBV5-1 and TRBJ2-7): KAGVTQTPRYLIKTRGQQVTLSCSPISGHRSVSWYQQTPGQGLQFLFEYFSETQRNKGNFPGRFSGRQFSNSRSEMNVSTLELGDSALYLCASRSNQGLGGYEQYFGPGTRLTVT.

In this sample, this clonotype turned up many times. V usage is TRBV5-1 and J usage is TRBJ2-3; no clear D gene. V lost 0 bases to trimming and J lost 2 bases, with 7 bases between them. The CDR3 contains 14 residues. In germline, CDR1 is SGHRS, CDR2 YFSETQ. The CDR3 bases are TGCGCCAGCAGCTTGGTCGGGCTCACAGATACGCAGTATTTT. This translates into CASSLVGLTDTQYF.

The chain couples TRBV30 to TRBJ1-4; D is unclear. Trimming took off 5 bases at V and 2 bases at J, with 9 bases between the two ends. The CDR3 runs 13 residues. Germline lookup yields CDR1 GTSNPN and CDR2 SVGIG (reference sequence). The CDR3 spells CAWAASTNEKLFF. The DNA of the CDR3 is TGTGCCTGGGCGGCGTCCACTAATGAAAAACTGTTTTTT.

This clonotype was counted many times. The chain is built from TRBV4-1 and TRBJ2-3; TRBD2 agrees at 8 bases. Trimming removed 5 bases from V and 0 bases from J; junction bases left unmatched: 7. This CDR3 comprises 16 residues. Germline V gene lookup returns CDR1 MGHRA and CDR2 YSYEKL. The CDR3 reads CASSAPASGSTDTQYF. The CDR3 region has the DNA TGCGCCAGCAGCGCCCCCGCTAGCGGGAGCACAGATACGCAGTATTTT.

Ten or more counts support this clonotype. V is TRBV5-5 and J is TRBJ2-1, with D possibly matching TRBD1 (6 bases). The V and J ends lost 4 bases and 2 bases respectively, with 13 bases between them. Germline loops: CDR1 SGHKS, CDR2 YYEKEE (reference sequence). The CDR3 runs 15 residues. CDR3 in DNA: TGTGCCAGCAGCCCCGAGGACAGCACCTACAATGAGCAGTTCTTC. The encoded protein is CASSPEDSTYNEQFF.

The chain has TRBV4-1 and TRBJ2-1; 8 bases line up with TRBD1. V dropped 3 bases and J dropped 4; count of bases not matched to a gene: 11. This CDR3 is 17 amino acids long. Germline CDR1 and CDR2: MGHRA and YSYEKL. Here the CDR3 reads CASSQIPPGGVYNEQFF. The CDR3, as DNA: TGCGCCAGCAGCCAGATCCCACCAGGGGGCGTGTACAATGAGCAGTTCTTC.

A word on this clonotype: This sequence may be a read error, since a much larger clone differs from it by one base. The chain uses TRBV6-2 or TRBV6-3 and TRBJ2-1; TRBD2 agrees at 10 bases. The V gene end was trimmed by 2 bases and the J gene end by 15 bases; junction bases not matched to a gene: 7. The CDR3 totals 13 residues. In germline, CDR1 is MNHEY, CDR2 SVGEGT. As DNA, the CDR3 is TGTGCCAGCAGTTACAAGCGGGGGGGTGGGCGGTTCTTC. This sequence encodes CASSYKRGGGRFF.

This clonotype was counted ten times or more. The chain is built from TRBV28 and TRBJ2-3, with D possibly being TRBD2 (6 bases). V was clipped by 6 bases and J by 2 bases, with 18 bases between them. The CDR3 sequence is 16 residues long. The germline CDR1 and CDR2 sequences are MDHEN and SYDVKM. The DNA for the CDR3 is TGTGCCAGCAGCCCACTAGCTGGTAGCGACACAGATACGCAGTATTTT. Amino acid sequence: CASSPLAGSDTDTQYF.

This clonotype was detected ten times or more. The chain employs TRBV7-6 and TRBJ2-3; no firm D call. Germline CDR1 and CDR2: SGHVS and FNYEAQ. Trimming removed 4 bases at V and 3 bases at J, with 8 bases between. CDR3 length: 13 residues. CDR3 DNA sequence: TGTGCCAGCAGCTGGACGATAACAGATACGCAGTATTTT. Translated, it gives CASSWTITDTQYF.